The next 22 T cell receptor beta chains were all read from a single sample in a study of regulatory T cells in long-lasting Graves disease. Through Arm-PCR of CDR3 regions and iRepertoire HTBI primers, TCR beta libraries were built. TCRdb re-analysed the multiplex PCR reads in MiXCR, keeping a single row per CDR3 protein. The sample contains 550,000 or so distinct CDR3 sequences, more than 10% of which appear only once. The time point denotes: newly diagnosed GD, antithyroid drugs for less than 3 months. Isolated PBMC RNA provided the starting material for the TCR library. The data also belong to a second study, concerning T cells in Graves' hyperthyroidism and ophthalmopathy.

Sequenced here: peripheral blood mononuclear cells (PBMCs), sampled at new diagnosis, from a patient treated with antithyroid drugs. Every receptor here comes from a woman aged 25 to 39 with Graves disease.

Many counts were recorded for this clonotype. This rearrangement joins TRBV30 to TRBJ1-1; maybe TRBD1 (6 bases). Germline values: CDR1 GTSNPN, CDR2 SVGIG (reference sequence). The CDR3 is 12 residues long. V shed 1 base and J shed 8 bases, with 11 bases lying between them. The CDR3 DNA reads TGTGCCTGGAGTGGACCCGGGACAGAAGCTTTCTTT. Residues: CAWSGPGTEAFF.

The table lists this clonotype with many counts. This CDR3 is CASSLVGTGVNQPQHF. CDR3 nucleotides: TGTGCCAGCAGCTTAGTGGGGACAGGGGTCAATCAGCCCCAGCATTTT. The genes are TRBV7-2 and TRBJ1-5; TRBD1 matches 10 bases. Germline CDR1 and CDR2: SGHTA and FQGNSA. The CDR3 runs to 16 residues. The trim removed 1 base at V and 3 bases at J, leaving 3 bases unmatched.

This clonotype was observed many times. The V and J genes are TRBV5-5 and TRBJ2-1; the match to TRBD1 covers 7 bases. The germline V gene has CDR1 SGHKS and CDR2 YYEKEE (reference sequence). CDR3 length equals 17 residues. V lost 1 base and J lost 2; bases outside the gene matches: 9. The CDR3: CASSLLSETGPYNEQFF. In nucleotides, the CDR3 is TGTGCCAGCAGCTTGTTATCCGAGACAGGGCCCTACAATGAGCAGTTCTTC.

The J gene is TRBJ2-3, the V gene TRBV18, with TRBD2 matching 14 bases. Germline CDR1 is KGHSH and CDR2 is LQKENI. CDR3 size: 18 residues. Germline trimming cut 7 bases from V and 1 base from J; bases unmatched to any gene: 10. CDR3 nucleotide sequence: TGTGCCAGCTTACCGGGACTAGCGGGAGATTGGGGCACAGATACGCAGTATTTT. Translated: CASLPGLAGDWGTDTQYF.

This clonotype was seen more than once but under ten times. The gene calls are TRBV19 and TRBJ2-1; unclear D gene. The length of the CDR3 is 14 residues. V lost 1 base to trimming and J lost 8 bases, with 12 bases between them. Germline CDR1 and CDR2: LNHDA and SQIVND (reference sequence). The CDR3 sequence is CASSIAETHYEQFF. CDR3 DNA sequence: TGTGCCAGTAGTATAGCTGAAACCCACTATGAGCAGTTCTTC.

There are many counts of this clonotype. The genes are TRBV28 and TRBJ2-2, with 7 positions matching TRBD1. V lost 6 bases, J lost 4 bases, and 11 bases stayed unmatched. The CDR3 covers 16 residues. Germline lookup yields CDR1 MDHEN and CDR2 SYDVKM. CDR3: CASSPSTTGLTGELFF. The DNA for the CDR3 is TGTGCCAGCAGCCCGAGTACGACAGGGCTCACCGGGGAGCTGTTTTTT. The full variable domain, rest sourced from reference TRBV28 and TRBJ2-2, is DVKVTQSSRYLVKRTGEKVFLECVQDMDHENMFWYRQDPGLGLRLIYFSYDVKMKEKGDIPEGYSVSREKKERFSLILESASTNQTSMYLCASSPSTTGLTGELFFGEGSRLTVL.

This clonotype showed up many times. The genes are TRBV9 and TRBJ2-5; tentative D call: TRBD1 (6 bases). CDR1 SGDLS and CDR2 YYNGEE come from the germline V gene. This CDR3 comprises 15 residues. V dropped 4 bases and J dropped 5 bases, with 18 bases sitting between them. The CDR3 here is CASSLGGFNGETQYF. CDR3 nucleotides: TGTGCCAGCAGCCTAGGGGGTTTTAACGGGGAGACCCAGTACTTC.

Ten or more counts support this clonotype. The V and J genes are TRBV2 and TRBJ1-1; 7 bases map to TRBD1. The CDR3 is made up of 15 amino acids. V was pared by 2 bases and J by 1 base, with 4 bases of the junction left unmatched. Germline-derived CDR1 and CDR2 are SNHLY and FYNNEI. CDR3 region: CASSENGQANTEAFF. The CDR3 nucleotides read TGTGCCAGCAGTGAAAACGGACAGGCGAACACTGAAGCTTTCTTT.

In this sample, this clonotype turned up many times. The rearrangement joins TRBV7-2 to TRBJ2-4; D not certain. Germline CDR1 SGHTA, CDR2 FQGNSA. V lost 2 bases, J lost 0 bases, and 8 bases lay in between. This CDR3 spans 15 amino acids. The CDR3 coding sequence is TGTGCCAGCAGCTTATTAGGTGTAGCCAAAAACATTCAGTACTTC. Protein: CASSLLGVAKNIQYF.

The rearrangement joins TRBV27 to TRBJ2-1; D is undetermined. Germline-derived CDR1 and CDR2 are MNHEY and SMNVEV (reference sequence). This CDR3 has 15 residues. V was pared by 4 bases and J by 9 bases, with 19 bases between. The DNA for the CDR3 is TGTGCCAGCAGTTACACAGAACTCCTTTCGGGTGAGCAGTTCTTC. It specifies CASSYTELLSGEQFF.

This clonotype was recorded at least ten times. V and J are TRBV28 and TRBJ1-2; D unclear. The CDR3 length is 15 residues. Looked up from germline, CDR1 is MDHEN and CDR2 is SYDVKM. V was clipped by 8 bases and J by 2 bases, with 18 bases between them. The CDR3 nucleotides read TGTGCCAGCCGGCCTCTCGGACGGAAGAACTATGGCTACACCTTC. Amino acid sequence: CASRPLGRKNYGYTF.

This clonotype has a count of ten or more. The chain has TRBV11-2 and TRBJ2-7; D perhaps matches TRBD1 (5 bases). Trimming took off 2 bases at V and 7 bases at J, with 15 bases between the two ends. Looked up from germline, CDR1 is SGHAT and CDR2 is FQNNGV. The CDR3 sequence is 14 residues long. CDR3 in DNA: TGTGCCAGCAGCTTACCGGGCAGGGCGATAGAGCAGTACTTC. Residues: CASSLPGRAIEQYF.

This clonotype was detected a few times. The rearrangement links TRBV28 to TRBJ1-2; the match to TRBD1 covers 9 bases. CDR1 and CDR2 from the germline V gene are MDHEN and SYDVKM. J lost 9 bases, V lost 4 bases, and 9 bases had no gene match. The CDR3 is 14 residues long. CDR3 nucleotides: TGTGCCAGCAGTTACAGGGGGCGTGGGCTCAGCTACACCTTC. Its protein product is CASSYRGRGLSYTF.

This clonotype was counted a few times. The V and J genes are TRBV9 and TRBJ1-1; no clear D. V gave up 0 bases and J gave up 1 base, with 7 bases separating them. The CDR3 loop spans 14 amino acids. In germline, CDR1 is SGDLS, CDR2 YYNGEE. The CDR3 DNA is TGTGCCAGCAGCGTAGATTTTGGGAACACTGAAGCTTTCTTT. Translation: CASSVDFGNTEAFF.

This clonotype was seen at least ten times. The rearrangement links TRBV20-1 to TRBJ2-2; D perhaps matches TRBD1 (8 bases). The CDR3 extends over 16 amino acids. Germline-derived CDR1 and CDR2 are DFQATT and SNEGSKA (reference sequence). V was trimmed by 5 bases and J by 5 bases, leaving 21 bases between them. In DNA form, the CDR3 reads TGCAGTGCTGGCCCGCTCGGACAGGGAGGGACCGGGGAGCTGTTTTTT. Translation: CSAGPLGQGGTGELFF.

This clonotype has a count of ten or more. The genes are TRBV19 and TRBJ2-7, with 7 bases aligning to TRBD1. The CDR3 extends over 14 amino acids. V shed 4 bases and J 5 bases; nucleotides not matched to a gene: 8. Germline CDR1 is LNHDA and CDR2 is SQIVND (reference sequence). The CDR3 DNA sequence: TGTGCCAGTAGTAGCAGGGGGTTCGTGGACGAGCAGTACTTC. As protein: CASSSRGFVDEQYF.

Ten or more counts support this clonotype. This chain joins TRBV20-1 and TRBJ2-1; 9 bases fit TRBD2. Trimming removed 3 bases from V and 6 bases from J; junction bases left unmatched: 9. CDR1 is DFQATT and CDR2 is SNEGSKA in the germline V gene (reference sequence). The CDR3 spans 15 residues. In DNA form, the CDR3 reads TGCAGTGCTAGGCCGATTATACTAGCGGGCAATGAGCAGTTCTTC. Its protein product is CSARPIILAGNEQFF.

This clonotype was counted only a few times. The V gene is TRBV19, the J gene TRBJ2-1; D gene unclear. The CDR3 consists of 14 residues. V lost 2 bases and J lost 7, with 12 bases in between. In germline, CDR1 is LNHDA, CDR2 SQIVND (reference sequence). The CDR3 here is CASSISWTRNEQFF. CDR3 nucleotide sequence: TGTGCCAGTAGTATATCCTGGACGAGGAATGAGCAGTTCTTC.

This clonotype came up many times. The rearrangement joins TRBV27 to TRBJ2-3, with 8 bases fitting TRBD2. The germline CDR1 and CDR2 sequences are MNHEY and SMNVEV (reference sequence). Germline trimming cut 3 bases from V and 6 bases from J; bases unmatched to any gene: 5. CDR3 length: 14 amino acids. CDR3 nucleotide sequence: TGTGCCAGCAGTTTCGTTAGCGGGACCGATACGCAGTATTTT. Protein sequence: CASSFVSGTDTQYF.

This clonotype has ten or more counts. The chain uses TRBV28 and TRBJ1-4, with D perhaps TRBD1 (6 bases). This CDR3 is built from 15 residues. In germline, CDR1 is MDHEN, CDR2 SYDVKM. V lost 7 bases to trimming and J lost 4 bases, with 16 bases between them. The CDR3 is CASTMGGISNEKLFF. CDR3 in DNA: TGTGCCAGCACCATGGGGGGCATAAGTAATGAAAAACTGTTTTTT.

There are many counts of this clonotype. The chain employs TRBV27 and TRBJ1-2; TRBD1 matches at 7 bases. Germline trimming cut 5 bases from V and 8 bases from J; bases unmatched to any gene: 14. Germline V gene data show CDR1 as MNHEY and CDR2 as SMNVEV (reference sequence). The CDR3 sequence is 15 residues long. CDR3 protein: CASSRVEGASGGYTF. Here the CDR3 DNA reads TGTGCCAGCAGTCGCGTGGAGGGGGCCTCGGGAGGCTACACCTTC.

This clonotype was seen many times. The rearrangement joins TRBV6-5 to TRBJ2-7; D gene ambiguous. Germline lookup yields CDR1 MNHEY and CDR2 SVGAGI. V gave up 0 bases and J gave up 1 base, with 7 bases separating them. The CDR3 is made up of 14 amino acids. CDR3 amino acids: CASSYSSQSYEQYF. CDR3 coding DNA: TGTGCCAGCAGTTACTCGAGTCAGTCCTACGAGCAGTACTTC.